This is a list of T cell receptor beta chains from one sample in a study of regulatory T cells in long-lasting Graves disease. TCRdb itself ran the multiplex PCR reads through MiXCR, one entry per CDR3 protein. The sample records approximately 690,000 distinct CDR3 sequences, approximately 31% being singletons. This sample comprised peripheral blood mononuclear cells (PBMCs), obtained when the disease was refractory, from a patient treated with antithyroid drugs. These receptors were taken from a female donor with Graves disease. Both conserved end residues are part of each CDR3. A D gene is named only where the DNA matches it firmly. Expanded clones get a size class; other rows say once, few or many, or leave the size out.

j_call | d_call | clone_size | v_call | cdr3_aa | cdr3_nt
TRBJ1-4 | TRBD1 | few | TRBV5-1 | CASSLRPGGGEKLFF | TGCGCCAGCAGCTTGAGACCAGGGGGCGGGGAAAAACTGTTTTTT
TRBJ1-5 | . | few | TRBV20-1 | CSASPHVTGPSNQPQHF | TGCAGTGCTAGCCCGCATGTTACAGGCCCTAGCAATCAGCCCCAGCATTTT
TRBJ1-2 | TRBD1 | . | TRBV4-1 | CASSQGRVGTGGNYGYTF | TGCGCCAGCAGCCAAGGGCGGGTCGGGACAGGCGGAAACTATGGCTACACCTTC
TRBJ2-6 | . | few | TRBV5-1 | CASSSTSGRGSGANVLTF | TGCGCCAGCAGCTCAACTTCGGGAAGGGGCTCTGGGGCCAACGTCCTGACTTTC
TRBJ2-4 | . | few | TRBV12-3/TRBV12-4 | CASSYSGTGHKNIQYF | TGTGCCAGCAGTTACTCGGGGACTGGTCATAAAAACATTCAGTACTTC
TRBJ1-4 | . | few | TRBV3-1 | CASSQEARLNEKLFF | TGTGCCAGCAGCCAAGAAGCCCGGCTCAATGAAAAACTGTTTTTT
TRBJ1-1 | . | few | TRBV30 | CAWSVPWRGTEAFF | TGTGCCTGGAGTGTACCCTGGAGGGGCACTGAAGCTTTCTTT
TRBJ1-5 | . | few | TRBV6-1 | CASSPFGRNSNQPQHF | TGTGCCAGCAGCCCATTCGGACGGAATAGCAATCAGCCCCAGCATTTT
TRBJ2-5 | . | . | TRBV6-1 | CASSPGNLETQYF | TGTGCCAGCAGCCCAGGGAACCTGGAGACCCAGTACTTC
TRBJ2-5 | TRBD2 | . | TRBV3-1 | CASSQEGSGLMETQYF | TGTGCCAGCAGCCAAGAAGGTAGCGGGTTGATGGAGACCCAGTACTTC
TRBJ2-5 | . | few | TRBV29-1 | CSVDRETQYF | TGCAGCGTTGACAGGGAGACCCAGTACTTC
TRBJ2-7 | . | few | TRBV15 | CATSGQRSSYEQYF | TGTGCCACCAGTGGACAGAGGAGCTCCTACGAGCAGTACTTC
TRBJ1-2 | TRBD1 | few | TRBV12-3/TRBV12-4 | CASRPRRQGAEDYGYTF | TGTGCCAGCAGACCGCGGAGGCAGGGGGCGGAGGACTATGGCTACACCTTC
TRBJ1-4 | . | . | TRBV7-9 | CASSLGGRINEKLFF | TGTGCCAGCAGCTTAGGTGGCAGGATTAATGAAAAACTGTTTTTT
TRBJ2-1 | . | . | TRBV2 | CASSEARGRWSEQFF | TGTGCCAGCAGTGAAGCGCGGGGCCGGTGGTCTGAGCAGTTCTTC
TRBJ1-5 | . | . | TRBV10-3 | CAISDPGVQSLSQHF | TGTGCCATCAGTGACCCGGGGGTTCAATCATTGTCCCAGCATTTT
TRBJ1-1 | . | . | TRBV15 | CATSTGGSGQSEAFF | TGTGCCACCAGCACCGGGGGATCGGGCCAGTCTGAAGCTTTCTTT
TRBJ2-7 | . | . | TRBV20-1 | CSAAGQTYEQYF | TGCAGTGCTGCGGGACAGACCTACGAGCAGTACTTC
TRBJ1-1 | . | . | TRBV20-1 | CSARERRGGTEAFF | TGCAGTGCTAGAGAGCGGAGGGGTGGCACTGAAGCTTTCTTT
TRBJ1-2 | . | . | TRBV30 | CAWSVEGSYGYTF | TGTGCCTGGAGTGTAGAGGGGTCCTATGGCTACACCTTC
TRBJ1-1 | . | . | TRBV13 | CASSLYGGGYITEAFF | TGTGCCAGCAGCTTATATGGAGGGGGGTATATAACTGAAGCTTTCTTT
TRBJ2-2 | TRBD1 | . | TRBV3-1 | CASYGLRGQGFVGELFF | TGTGCCAGCTACGGCCTGAGGGGACAGGGGTTTGTCGGGGAGCTGTTTTTT
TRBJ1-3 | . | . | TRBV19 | CASRTGLSGNTIYF | TGTGCCAGTAGGACAGGTCTCTCTGGAAACACCATATATTTT
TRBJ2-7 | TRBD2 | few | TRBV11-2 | CASSLGTSASYEQYF | TGTGCCAGCAGCTTGGGGACTAGCGCCTCCTACGAGCAGTACTTC
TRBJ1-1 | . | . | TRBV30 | CAWSVGDAINTEAFF | TGTGCCTGGAGTGTAGGTGATGCAATAAACACTGAAGCTTTCTTT
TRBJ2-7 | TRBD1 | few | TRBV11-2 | CASSPKGTAAYEQYF | TGTGCCAGCAGCCCCAAGGGGACAGCCGCCTACGAGCAGTACTTC
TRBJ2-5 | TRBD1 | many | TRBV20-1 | CSADPGQGLETQYF | TGCAGTGCCGATCCGGGACAGGGGCTGGAGACCCAGTACTTC
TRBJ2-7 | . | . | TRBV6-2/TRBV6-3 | CASSSGEFYEQYF | TGTGCCAGCAGTTCCGGGGAGTTCTACGAGCAGTACTTC
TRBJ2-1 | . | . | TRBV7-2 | CASSLADSSYNGQFF | TGTGCCAGCAGCCTTGCGGATAGCTCCTACAATGGGCAGTTCTTC